Sequencing of this T cell receptor beta chain was carried out in a study of cytomegalovirus exposure and HLA in healthy donors. This CDR3 comprises 14 residues. Trimming stripped 2 bases from V and 1 base from J, with 9 bases between. Germline CDR1 is GTSNPN and CDR2 is SVGIG (reference sequence). Primers: 60 Vbeta forward and 13 Jbeta reverse. Only in-frame clones appear in the TCRdb table, and some are missing; sequencing was by immunoSEQ multiplex PCR. The sample contains 100,000 or so clones, around 81% of which appear only once. The chain has TRBV30 and TRBJ2-1; no definite D call. The material sequenced was PBMCs. This TCR was sampled from a man aged 40-49 years in good health and CMV-seropositive. DNA of the CDR3: TGTGCCTGGAGTCTTACTTCATCCTACAATGAGCAGTTCTTC. This translates into CAWSLTSSYNEQFF.